This T cell receptor beta chain was identified during a study of OX40 agonist ivuxolimab in advanced cancers. V was shortened by 0 bases and J by 1 base, with 7 bases between the two germline ends. In germline, CDR1 is SGHDT, CDR2 YYEEEE. The CDR3 runs to 14 residues. The repertoire was sequenced with immunoSEQ multiplex PCR; TCRdb's copy has only in-frame clones and lacks some. The top ten hold around 4% of the sample, which has nearly 65,000 clones, roughly nine tenths seen once. V and J are TRBV5-6 and TRBJ1-1, with D hard to call. The sequence derives from an adult with an advanced solid tumor such as melanoma, head and neck, liver or kidney cancer. The sequenced sample was CD4+ or CD8+ T cells sorted from blood, obtained in a trial of the OX40 agonist ivuxolimab. CDR3 in DNA: TGTGCCAGCAGCTTGGCCGGGCCGAACACTGAAGCTTTCTTT. It specifies CASSLAGPNTEAFF.